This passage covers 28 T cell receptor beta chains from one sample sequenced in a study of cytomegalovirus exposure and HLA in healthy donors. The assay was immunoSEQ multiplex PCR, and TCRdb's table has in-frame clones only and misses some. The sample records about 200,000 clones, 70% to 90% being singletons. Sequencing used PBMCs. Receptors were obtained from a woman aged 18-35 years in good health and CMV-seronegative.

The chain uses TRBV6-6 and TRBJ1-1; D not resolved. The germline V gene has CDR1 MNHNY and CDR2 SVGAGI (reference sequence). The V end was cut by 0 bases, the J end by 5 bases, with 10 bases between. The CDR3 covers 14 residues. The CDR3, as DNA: TGTGCCAGCAGTTACTCGAATTTAGAGACTGAAGCTTTCTTT. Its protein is CASSYSNLETEAFF.

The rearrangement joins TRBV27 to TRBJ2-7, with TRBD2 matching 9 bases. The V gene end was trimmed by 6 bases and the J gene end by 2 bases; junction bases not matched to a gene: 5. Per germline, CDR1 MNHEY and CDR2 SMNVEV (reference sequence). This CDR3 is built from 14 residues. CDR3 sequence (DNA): TGTGCCAGCAGGACTAGCGGAGGGGCCTACGAGCAGTACTTC. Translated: CASRTSGGAYEQYF.

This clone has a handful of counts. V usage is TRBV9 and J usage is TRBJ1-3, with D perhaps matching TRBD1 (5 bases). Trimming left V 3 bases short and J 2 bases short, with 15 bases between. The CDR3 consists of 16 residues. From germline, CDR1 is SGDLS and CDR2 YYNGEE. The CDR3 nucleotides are TGTGCCAGCAGCGCCGGCCAGGGACTCGCTGGAAACACCATATATTTT. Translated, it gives CASSAGQGLAGNTIYF.

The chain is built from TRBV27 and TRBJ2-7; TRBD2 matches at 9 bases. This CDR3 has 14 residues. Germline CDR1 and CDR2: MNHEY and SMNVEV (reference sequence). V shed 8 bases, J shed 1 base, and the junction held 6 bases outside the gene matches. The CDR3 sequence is CASRTSGYSYEQYF. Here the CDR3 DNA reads TGTGCCAGCCGCACTAGCGGGTATTCCTACGAGCAGTACTTC.

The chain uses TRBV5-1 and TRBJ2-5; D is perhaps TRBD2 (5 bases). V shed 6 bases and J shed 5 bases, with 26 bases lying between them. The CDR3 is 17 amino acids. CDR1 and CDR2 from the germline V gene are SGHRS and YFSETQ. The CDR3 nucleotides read TGCGCCAGCAAGAATGATGTAGCGTCAAGGGCCGGGGAGACCCAGTACTTC. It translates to CASKNDVASRAGETQYF.

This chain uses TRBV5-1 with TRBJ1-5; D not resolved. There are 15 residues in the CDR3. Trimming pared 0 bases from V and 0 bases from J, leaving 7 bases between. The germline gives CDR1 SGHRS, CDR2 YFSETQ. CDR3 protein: CASSLAGFSNQPQHF. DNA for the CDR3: TGCGCCAGCAGCTTGGCAGGCTTTAGCAATCAGCCCCAGCATTTT.

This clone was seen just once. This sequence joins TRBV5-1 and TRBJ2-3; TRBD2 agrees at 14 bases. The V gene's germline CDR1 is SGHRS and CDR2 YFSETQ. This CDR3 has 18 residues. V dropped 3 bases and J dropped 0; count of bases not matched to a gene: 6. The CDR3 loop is CASSSGLAGGLSTDTQYF. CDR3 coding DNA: TGCGCCAGCAGCTCCGGACTAGCGGGGGGCCTCAGCACAGATACGCAGTATTTT.

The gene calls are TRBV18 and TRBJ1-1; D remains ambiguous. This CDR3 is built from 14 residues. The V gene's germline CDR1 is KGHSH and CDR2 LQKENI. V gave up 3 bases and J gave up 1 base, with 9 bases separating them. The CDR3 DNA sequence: TGTGCCAGCTCACCTCTCCCGGGGAACACTGAAGCTTTCTTT. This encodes CASSPLPGNTEAFF.

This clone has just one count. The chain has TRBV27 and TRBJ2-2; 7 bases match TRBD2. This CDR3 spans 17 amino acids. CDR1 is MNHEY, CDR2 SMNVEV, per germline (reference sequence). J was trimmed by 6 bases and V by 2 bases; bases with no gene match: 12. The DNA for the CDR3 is TGTGCCAGCAGTTTAGCAGGTGTTACAGCGGGGCCCGGGGAGCTGTTTTTT. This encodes CASSLAGVTAGPGELFF.

CDR3 bases: TGCGCCAGCAGCTTGGTGGCGGGAGAGGGGGAGACCCAGTACTTC. Residues: CASSLVAGEGETQYF. The V gene is TRBV5-1, the J gene TRBJ2-5, with 7 bases identical to TRBD2. The CDR3 runs to 15 residues. Germline V CDR1 and CDR2: SGHRS, YFSETQ. V dropped 0 bases and J dropped 5; count of bases not matched to a gene: 7.

The CDR3 spells CASSPPPLASSYNEQFF. The DNA of the CDR3 is TGTGCCAGCAGCCCGCCCCCCCTAGCGAGCTCCTACAATGAGCAGTTCTTC. The chain uses TRBV11-2 and TRBJ2-1, with a weak D call TRBD2 (6 bases). CDR1 is SGHAT and CDR2 is FQNNGV in the germline V gene. The CDR3 totals 17 residues. The V and J ends lost 5 bases and 0 bases respectively, with 17 bases between them.

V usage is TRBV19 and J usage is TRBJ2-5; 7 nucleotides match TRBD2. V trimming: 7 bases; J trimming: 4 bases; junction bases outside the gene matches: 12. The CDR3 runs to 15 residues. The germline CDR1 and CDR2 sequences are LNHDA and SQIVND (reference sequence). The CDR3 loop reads CASNMGGNGRETQYF. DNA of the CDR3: TGTGCCAGTAACATGGGAGGGAATGGAAGAGAGACCCAGTACTTC.

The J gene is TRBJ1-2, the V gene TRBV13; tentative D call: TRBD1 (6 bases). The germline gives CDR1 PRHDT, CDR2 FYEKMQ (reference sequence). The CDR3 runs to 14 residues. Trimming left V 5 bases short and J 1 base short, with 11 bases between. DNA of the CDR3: TGTGCCAGCAGCCTGGGGACAAATAACTATGGCTACACCTTC. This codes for CASSLGTNNYGYTF. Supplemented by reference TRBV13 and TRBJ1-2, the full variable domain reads AAGVIQSPRHLIKEKRETATLKCYPIPRHDTVYWYQQGPGQDPQFLISFYEKMQSDKGSIPDRFSAQQFSDYHSELNMSSLELGDSALYFCASSLGTNNYGYTFGSGTRLTVV.

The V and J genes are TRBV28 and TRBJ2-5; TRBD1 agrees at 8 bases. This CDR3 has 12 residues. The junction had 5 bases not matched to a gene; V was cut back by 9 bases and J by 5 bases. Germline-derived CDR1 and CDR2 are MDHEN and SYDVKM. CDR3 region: CASTRGQETQYF. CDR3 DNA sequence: TGTGCCAGTACCAGGGGGCAGGAGACCCAGTACTTC.

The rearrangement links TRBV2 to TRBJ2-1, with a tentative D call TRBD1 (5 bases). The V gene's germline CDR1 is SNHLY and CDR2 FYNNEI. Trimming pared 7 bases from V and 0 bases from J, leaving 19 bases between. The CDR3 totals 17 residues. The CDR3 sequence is CASTRVVGAGSYNEQFF. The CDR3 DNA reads TGTGCCAGCACGAGAGTCGTAGGGGCAGGCTCCTACAATGAGCAGTTCTTC.

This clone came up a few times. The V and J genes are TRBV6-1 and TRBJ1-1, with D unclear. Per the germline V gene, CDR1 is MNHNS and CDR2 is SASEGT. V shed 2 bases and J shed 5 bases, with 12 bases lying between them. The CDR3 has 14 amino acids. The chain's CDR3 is CASSERPEGTEAFF. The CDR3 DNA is TGTGCCAGCAGTGAAAGACCGGAGGGAACTGAAGCTTTCTTT.

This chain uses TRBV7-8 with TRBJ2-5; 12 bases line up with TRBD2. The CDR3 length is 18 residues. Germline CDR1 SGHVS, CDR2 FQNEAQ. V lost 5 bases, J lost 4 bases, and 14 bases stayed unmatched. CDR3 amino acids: CASSTRLAGDSIRETQYF. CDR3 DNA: TGTGCCAGCAGCACCCGACTAGCGGGAGATAGTATTCGAGAGACCCAGTACTTC.

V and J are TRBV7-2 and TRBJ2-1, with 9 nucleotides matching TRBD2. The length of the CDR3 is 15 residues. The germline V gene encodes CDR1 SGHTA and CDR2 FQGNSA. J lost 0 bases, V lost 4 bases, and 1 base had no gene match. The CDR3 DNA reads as TGTGCCAGCAGCTCAGCGGGAGGCTCCTACAATGAGCAGTTCTTC. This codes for CASSSAGGSYNEQFF.

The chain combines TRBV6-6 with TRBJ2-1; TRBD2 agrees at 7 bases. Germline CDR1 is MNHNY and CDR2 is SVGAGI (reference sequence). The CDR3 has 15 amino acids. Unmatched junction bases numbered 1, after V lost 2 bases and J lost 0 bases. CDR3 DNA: TGTGCCAGCAGTTACCGGGGGGACTCCTACAATGAGCAGTTCTTC. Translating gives CASSYRGDSYNEQFF.

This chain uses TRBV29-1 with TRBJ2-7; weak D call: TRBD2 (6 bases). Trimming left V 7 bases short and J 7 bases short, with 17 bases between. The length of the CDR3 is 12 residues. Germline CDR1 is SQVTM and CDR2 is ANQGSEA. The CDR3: CSGSGGLGEQYF. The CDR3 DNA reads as TGCAGCGGATCCGGGGGACTGGGGGAGCAGTACTTC.

The DNA for the CDR3 is TGTGCCAGCAGTGAAGGGGCGGGAAGCACAGATACGCAGTATTTT. Translated, it gives CASSEGAGSTDTQYF. This chain links TRBV6-1 with TRBJ2-3; D is perhaps TRBD2 (6 bases). Germline V gene data show CDR1 as MNHNS and CDR2 as SASEGT. The CDR3 is made up of 15 amino acids. V was pared by 1 base and J by 0 bases, with 8 bases between.

The CDR3 nucleotides read TGTGCCAGCATCCATGCAGCGGGAGTTGGGACCGGGGAGCTGTTTTTT. Its protein product is CASIHAAGVGTGELFF. V and J are TRBV7-9 and TRBJ2-2, with 8 nucleotides matching TRBD2. The trim removed 7 bases at V and 5 bases at J, leaving 12 bases unmatched. The CDR3 consists of 16 residues. Germline CDR1 SEHNR, CDR2 FQNEAQ (reference sequence).

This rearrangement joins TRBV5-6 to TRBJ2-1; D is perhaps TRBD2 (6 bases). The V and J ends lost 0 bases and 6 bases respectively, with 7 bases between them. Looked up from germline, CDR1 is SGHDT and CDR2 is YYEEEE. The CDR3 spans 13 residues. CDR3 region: CASSLVGGNEQFF. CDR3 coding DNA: TGTGCCAGCAGCTTGGTCGGGGGCAATGAGCAGTTCTTC.

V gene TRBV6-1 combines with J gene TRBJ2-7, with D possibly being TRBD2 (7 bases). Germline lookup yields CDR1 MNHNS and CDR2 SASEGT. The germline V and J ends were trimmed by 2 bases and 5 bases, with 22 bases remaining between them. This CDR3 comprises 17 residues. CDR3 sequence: CASSEWGGRGGWDEQYF. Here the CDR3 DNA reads TGTGCCAGCAGTGAATGGGGGGGCAGGGGAGGGTGGGACGAGCAGTACTTC.

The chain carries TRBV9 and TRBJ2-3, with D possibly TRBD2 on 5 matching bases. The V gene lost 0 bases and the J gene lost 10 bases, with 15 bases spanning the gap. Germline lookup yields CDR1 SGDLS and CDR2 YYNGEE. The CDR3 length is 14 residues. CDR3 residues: CASSVAVEVGPQYF. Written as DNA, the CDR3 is TGTGCCAGCAGCGTAGCCGTGGAGGTCGGGCCGCAGTATTTT.

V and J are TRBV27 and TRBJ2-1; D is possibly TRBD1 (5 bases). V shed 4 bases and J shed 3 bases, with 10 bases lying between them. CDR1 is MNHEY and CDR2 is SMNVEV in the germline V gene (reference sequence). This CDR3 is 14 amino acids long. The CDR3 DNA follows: TGTGCCAGCAGTTGGTTCAGGGACTACAATGAGCAGTTCTTC. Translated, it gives CASSWFRDYNEQFF.

CDR3 coding DNA: TGTGCCAGCAGCCGCGGGATAGCGGGGTCCTACGAGCAGTACTTC. This sequence encodes CASSRGIAGSYEQYF. The J gene is TRBJ2-7, the V gene TRBV7-9; 8 bases match TRBD2. Per the germline V gene, CDR1 is SEHNR and CDR2 is FQNEAQ (reference sequence). There are 15 residues in the CDR3. The V and J ends lost 5 bases and 1 base, in that order; junction bases with no gene match: 7.

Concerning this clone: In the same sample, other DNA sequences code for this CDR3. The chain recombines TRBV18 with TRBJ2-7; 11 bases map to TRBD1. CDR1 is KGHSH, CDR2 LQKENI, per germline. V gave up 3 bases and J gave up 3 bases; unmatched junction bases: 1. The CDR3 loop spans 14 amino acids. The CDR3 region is CASSPGTGGYEQYF. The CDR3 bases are TGTGCCAGCTCACCCGGGACAGGGGGCTACGAGCAGTACTTC.